A single TCR beta chain is shown here with its context. The entry originates in a study of T cell responses to AZD1222 COVID-19 vaccine. Pooled in the analysis were second doses at about 4 or about 12 weeks. Only in-frame clones appear in the TCRdb table, and some are missing; sequencing was by immunoSEQ multiplex PCR. The sample lists 95,000 to 120,000 clones; 88% were seen once. The CDR3 is 11 amino acids. Germline CDR1 is SQVTM and CDR2 is ANQGSEA. V gave up 6 bases and J gave up 6 bases, with 10 bases separating them. This TCR was sampled from an adult who received the AZD1222 COVID-19 vaccine. The chain has TRBV29-1 and TRBJ2-3; the D is unclear. The sequencing used peripheral blood, collected 28 days after the second AZD1222 dose. CDR3 residues: CSVPRFDTQYF. The CDR3 DNA sequence: TGCAGCGTACCCCGATTCGATACGCAGTATTTT.